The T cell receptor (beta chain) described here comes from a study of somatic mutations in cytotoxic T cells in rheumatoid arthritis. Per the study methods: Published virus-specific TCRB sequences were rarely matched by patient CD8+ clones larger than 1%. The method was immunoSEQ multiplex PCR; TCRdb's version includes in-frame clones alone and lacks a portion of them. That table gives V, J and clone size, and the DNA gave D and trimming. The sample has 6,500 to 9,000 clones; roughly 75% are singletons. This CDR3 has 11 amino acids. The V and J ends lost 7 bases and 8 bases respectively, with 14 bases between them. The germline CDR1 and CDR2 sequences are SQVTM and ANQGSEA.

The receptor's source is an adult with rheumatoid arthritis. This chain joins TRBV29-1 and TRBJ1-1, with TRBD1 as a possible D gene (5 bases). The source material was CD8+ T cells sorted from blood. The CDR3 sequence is CSAETNREAFF. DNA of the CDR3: TGCAGCGCAGAAACGAACAGGGAAGCTTTCTTT.